What follows are 22 T cell receptor beta chains derived from one specimen sequenced in a study of T cell responses to AZD1222 COVID-19 vaccine. Sequencing was performed with immunoSEQ multiplex PCR; in TCRdb, only in-frame clones are kept and a portion is missing. Among 130,000 or so clones listed, 93% were seen once. The sequencing here drew on peripheral blood, taken on day 0 of AZD1222 vaccination. The origin of the receptors is an adult in good health.

V usage is TRBV7-8 and J usage is TRBJ1-5; D remains unclear. Germline-derived CDR1 and CDR2 are SGHVS and FQNEAQ. The V end lost 1 base, the J end lost 2 bases, and 12 bases lay between the germline ends. The CDR3 sequence is 16 residues long. CDR3 loop: CASSLDTGGGNQPQHF. CDR3 DNA sequence: TGTGCCAGCAGCTTAGATACTGGCGGGGGCAATCAGCCCCAGCATTTT.

The J gene is TRBJ1-5, the V gene TRBV3-1 (or the pseudogene TRBV3-2); D may be TRBD1 (5 bases). The CDR3 length is 15 residues. Trimming took off 0 bases at V and 4 bases at J, with 10 bases between the two ends. In germline, CDR1 is LGHDT, CDR2 YNNKEL (reference sequence). The CDR3 spells CASSQDGAGNQPQHF. The CDR3 DNA follows: TGTGCCAGCAGCCAAGATGGGGCAGGGAATCAGCCCCAGCATTTT.

The rearrangement uses TRBV19 and TRBJ2-1; 7 bases map to TRBD1. The CDR3 is 19 amino acids. Germline V gene lookup returns CDR1 LNHDA and CDR2 SQIVND (reference sequence). The V segment lost 0 bases and the J segment 5 bases; nucleotides outside the gene matches: 16. In nucleotides, the CDR3 is TGTGCCAGTAGTATAGAGACAGGGATAATACTCCCACCCCACAATGAGCAGTTCTTC. Amino acids: CASSIETGIILPPHNEQFF.

The chain employs TRBV6-5 and TRBJ1-2; possible D gene TRBD1, 5 bases. Trimming shortened V by 0 bases and J by 4 bases, and 6 bases separated the two germline ends. Germline CDR1 and CDR2: MNHEY and SVGAGI. The CDR3 consists of 13 residues. CDR3 sequence reads: CASSYSDSYGYTF. Written as DNA, the CDR3 is TGTGCCAGCAGTTACTCCGACAGCTATGGCTACACCTTC.

The rearrangement links TRBV13 to TRBJ2-1; D remains unclear. The CDR3 totals 11 residues. V gave up 2 bases and J gave up 7 bases, with 3 bases separating them. Germline assignment: CDR1 PRHDT and CDR2 FYEKMQ (reference sequence). The CDR3 protein is CASSLRNEQFF. In DNA, the CDR3 is TGTGCCAGCAGCTTAAGGAATGAGCAGTTCTTC.

V usage is TRBV10-1 and J usage is TRBJ1-5, with D possibly being TRBD1 (6 bases). V dropped 6 bases and J dropped 4 bases, with 16 bases sitting between them. Germline CDR1 WNHNN, CDR2 SYGVQD (reference sequence). This CDR3 is built from 15 residues. The CDR3 bases are TGCGCCAGCAGGACCGAGACAGGCACTAATCAGCCCCAGCATTTT. This codes for CASRTETGTNQPQHF.

V is TRBV4-2 and J is TRBJ1-5; D might be TRBD1 (6 bases). Germline assignment: CDR1 LGHNA and CDR2 YNFKEQ. Trimming stripped 0 bases from V and 7 bases from J, with 10 bases between. The CDR3 is 14 residues long. The CDR3 spells CASSQEQGRQPQHF. The CDR3 nucleotides are TGTGCCAGCAGCCAAGAACAGGGCCGCCAGCCCCAGCATTTT.

The chain employs TRBV5-1 and TRBJ2-7; 8 bases match TRBD1. V was clipped by 0 bases and J by 3 bases; unmatched bases: 2. Germline CDR1 SGHRS, CDR2 YFSETQ. The CDR3 has 14 residues. CDR3 sequence reads: CASSLDGQGYEQYF. For the CDR3, the DNA is TGCGCCAGCAGCTTGGATGGACAGGGCTACGAGCAGTACTTC.

This chain joins TRBV27 and TRBJ1-3, with D perhaps matching TRBD1 (5 bases). Germline CDR1 and CDR2: MNHEY and SMNVEV (reference sequence). Deletions cut 2 bases from V and 1 base from J, with 9 bases between. The CDR3 runs to 15 residues. Here the CDR3 DNA reads TGTGCCAGCAGTTTAAGCAGGGTTTCTGGAAACACCATATATTTT. Encoded protein: CASSLSRVSGNTIYF.

The V and J genes are TRBV15 and TRBJ1-5; 7 bases are a match to TRBD1. V shed 3 bases, J shed 0 bases, and the junction held 20 bases outside the gene matches. The CDR3 length is 21 residues. The germline CDR1 and CDR2 sequences are LNHNV and YYDKDF (reference sequence). The CDR3 DNA is TGTGCCACCAGCAGGTCAAGAGGACAGGCCGGCCAAAGTTATAGCAATCAGCCCCAGCATTTT. It specifies CATSRSRGQAGQSYSNQPQHF.

This rearrangement joins TRBV27 to TRBJ1-1, with a possible D match to TRBD1 (6 bases). With 5 bases removed from V and 1 base from J, the gap between germline ends came to 11 bases. Germline V gene data show CDR1 as MNHEY and CDR2 as SMNVEV (reference sequence). This CDR3 is 14 amino acids long. CDR3 coding DNA: TGTGCCAGCAGTCACCTGGACAGGAACACTGAAGCTTTCTTT. Translating gives CASSHLDRNTEAFF.

This clone appeared a single time. The rearrangement uses TRBV6-6 and TRBJ1-1; D is undetermined. The V and J ends lost 2 bases and 3 bases respectively, with 16 bases between them. Germline CDR1 reads MNHNY; CDR2 reads SVGAGI (reference sequence). The CDR3 extends over 16 amino acids. In nucleotides, the CDR3 is TGTGCCAGCAGTTACCTACCCGGAGCGCTAGACACTGAAGCTTTCTTT. Protein: CASSYLPGALDTEAFF.

The V call is TRBV11-2, the J call TRBJ2-7; 7 bases fit TRBD2. The germline V gene encodes CDR1 SGHAT and CDR2 FQNNGV. J gave up 3 bases and V 1 base, and 9 bases lay outside the gene matches. CDR3 length: 16 residues. CDR3 nucleotides: TGTGCCAGCAGCTTAGGGGTGCTAGCGGACATCTACGAGCAGTACTTC. As protein: CASSLGVLADIYEQYF.

The rearrangement links TRBV29-1 to TRBJ2-1, with TRBD1 as a possible D gene (8 bases). The V and J ends lost 8 bases and 5 bases respectively, with 19 bases between them. This CDR3 has 14 amino acids. Looked up from germline, CDR1 is SQVTM and CDR2 is ANQGSEA. The CDR3 region has the DNA TGCAGCCTCACAGGGGGGGGCGACCACAATGAGCAGTTCTTC. Protein product: CSLTGGGDHNEQFF.

V gene TRBV7-9 combines with J gene TRBJ1-1; a possible D gene is TRBD1 (5 bases). This CDR3 region has 14 residues. Germline V gives CDR1 SEHNR, CDR2 FQNEAQ (reference sequence). Trimming stripped 5 bases from V and 5 bases from J, with 15 bases between. The CDR3 DNA sequence: TGTGCCAGCAGCCCGGTGGTGGGGGATACTGAAGCTTTCTTT. This codes for CASSPVVGDTEAFF.

This clone was counted between two and nine times. This chain joins TRBV6-5 and TRBJ1-2; 8 bases fit TRBD1. This CDR3 is 16 amino acids long. The trim removed 0 bases at V and 5 bases at J, leaving 8 bases unmatched. In germline, CDR1 is MNHEY, CDR2 SVGAGI. DNA of the CDR3: TGTGCCAGCAGTTACTCCCCAGGGGACAGGTCGTATGGCTACACCTTC. It specifies CASSYSPGDRSYGYTF.

This clone came up once. This rearrangement joins TRBV10-3 to TRBJ1-5, with no clear D. Germline CDR1 reads ENHRY; CDR2 reads SYGVKD. This CDR3 has 12 residues. Trimming left V 8 bases short and J 0 bases short, with 5 bases between. The CDR3 region has the DNA TGTGCCATCGGATCTAGCAATCAGCCCCAGCATTTT. The encoded protein is CAIGSSNQPQHF.

The V gene is TRBV6-5, the J gene TRBJ2-7, with TRBD2 matching over 8 bases. Germline CDR1 and CDR2: MNHEY and SVGAGI. The ends lost 6 bases at V and 3 bases at J; junction bases unmatched: 7. CDR3 length equals 14 residues. CDR3 in amino acids: CASSAGGQNYEQYF. For the CDR3, the DNA is TGTGCCAGCAGCGCGGGAGGACAGAACTACGAGCAGTACTTC.

This rearrangement joins TRBV28 to TRBJ1-1, with D maybe TRBD1 (5 bases). Germline assignment: CDR1 MDHEN and CDR2 SYDVKM. V lost 3 bases and J 7 bases, leaving 15 bases between the germline ends. This CDR3 has 14 amino acids. The CDR3 DNA is TGTGCCAGCAGTTTTTCCGGGGCCGGAGGTGAAGCTTTCTTT. Its protein product is CASSFSGAGGEAFF.

This clone has a handful of counts. V gene TRBV9 combines with J gene TRBJ2-1; TRBD2 matches 8 bases. The CDR3 extends over 16 amino acids. Looked up from germline, CDR1 is SGDLS and CDR2 is YYNGEE. V lost 0 bases to trimming and J lost 8 bases; unmatched junction nucleotides: 10. The CDR3 sequence is CASSVVAGGPSYEQFF. The CDR3 nucleotides read TGTGCCAGCAGCGTAGTGGCGGGGGGCCCCTCGTATGAGCAGTTCTTC.

This clone was observed a few times. The chain has TRBV11-1 and TRBJ2-1, with D perhaps assigned TRBD1 or TRBD2 (5 bases each). Trimming took 7 bases from V and 7 from J, leaving 20 bases between them. The CDR3 totals 15 residues. The germline V gene encodes CDR1 SGHAT and CDR2 FQDESV (reference sequence). The CDR3 sequence: CASNLGDPQANEQFF. The CDR3 DNA is TGTGCCAGCAACTTGGGGGACCCCCAAGCGAATGAGCAGTTCTTC.

This rearrangement joins TRBV6-5 to TRBJ1-2; D gene uncertain. CDR3 length: 15 amino acids. V shed 7 bases and J shed 4 bases, with 19 bases lying between them. CDR1 is MNHEY and CDR2 is SVGAGI in the germline V gene. The CDR3 nucleotides are TGTGCCAGCAAGGAGGCAGGAACAATTCCCTATGGCTACACCTTC. Its translation: CASKEAGTIPYGYTF.